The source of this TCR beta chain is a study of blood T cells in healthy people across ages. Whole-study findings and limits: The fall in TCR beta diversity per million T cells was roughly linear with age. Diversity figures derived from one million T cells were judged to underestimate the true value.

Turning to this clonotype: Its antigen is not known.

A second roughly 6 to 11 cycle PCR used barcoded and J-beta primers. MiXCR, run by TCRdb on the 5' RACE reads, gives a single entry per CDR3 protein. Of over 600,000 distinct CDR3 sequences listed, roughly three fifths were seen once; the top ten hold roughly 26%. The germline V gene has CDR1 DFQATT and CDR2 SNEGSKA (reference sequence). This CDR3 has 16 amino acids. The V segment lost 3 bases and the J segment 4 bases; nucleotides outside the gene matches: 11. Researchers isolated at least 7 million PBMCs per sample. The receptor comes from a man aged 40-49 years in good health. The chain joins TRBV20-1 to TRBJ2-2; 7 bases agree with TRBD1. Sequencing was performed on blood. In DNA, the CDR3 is TGCAGTGCTAGGAAAACAGGGGTTCTTCGCACCGGGGAGCTGTTTTTT. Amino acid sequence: CSARKTGVLRTGELFF.